These T cell receptor beta chains were read from a single sample in a study of T cells in Graves' hyperthyroidism and ophthalmopathy. In TCRdb, the multiplex PCR reads were re-called with MiXCR into one record per CDR3 protein. The top ten hold roughly 44% of the sample, which has 500,000 to 550,000 distinct CDR3 sequences, 20% seen once. Sequenced: blood. The receptors here all came from a man between 35 and 55 years old with Graves' ophthalmopathy. CDR3s include the opening cysteine and the closing phenylalanine or tryptophan. D genes are given only for firm matches. Size values are once, few and many counts, or a class for expanded clones, and some rows have none.

CDR3	DNA	V	J	size	D
CASSKGTGALNTEAFF	TGTGCCAGCAGTAAAGGGACAGGGGCACTGAACACTGAAGCTTTCTTT	TRBV6-1	TRBJ1-1	-	TRBD1
CASTGTSGRTNTGELFF	TGTGCCAGCACCGGGACTAGCGGGAGGACGAACACCGGGGAGCTGTTTTTT	TRBV6-2/TRBV6-3	TRBJ2-2	many	TRBD2
CASSVRGPEATDTQYF	TGTGCCAGCAGCGTCAGGGGCCCCGAGGCGACAGATACGCAGTATTTT	TRBV11-2	TRBJ2-3	many	-
CASSLVPASTDTQYF	TGCGCCAGCAGCTTGGTGCCGGCTAGCACAGATACGCAGTATTTT	TRBV5-1	TRBJ2-3	many	-
CASSHGGHATGDTQYF	TGCGCCAGTTCACACGGGGGCCACGCCACGGGGGATACGCAGTATTTT	TRBV10-2	TRBJ2-3	-	-
CAWGDGSTDTQYF	TGTGCCTGGGGGGACGGTAGCACAGATACGCAGTATTTT	TRBV30	TRBJ2-3	few	-
CGSSLEGGFHQPQHF	TGTGGCAGCAGCTTAGAGGGGGGTTTCCATCAGCCCCAGCATTTT	TRBV7-8	TRBJ1-5	-	-
CASSFTATGIEKLFF	TGTGCCAGCAGTTTTACCGCAACAGGGATTGAAAAACTGTTTTTT	TRBV12-3/TRBV12-4	TRBJ1-4	few	-
CASSSPRNYGYTF	TGCGCCAGCAGCTCGCCCAGAAACTATGGCTACACCTTC	TRBV5-1	TRBJ1-2	-	-
CASSLRNNEKLFF	TGTGCCAGCAGCCTGAGGAATAATGAAAAACTGTTTTTT	TRBV5-8	TRBJ1-4	-	-
CASSVITVPDGGHWETQYF	TGTGCCAGCAGCGTAATAACGGTCCCCGACGGGGGGCACTGGGAGACCCAGTACTTC	TRBV9	TRBJ2-5	-	-
CASSLGTTSSDTQYF	TGCGCCAGCAGCTTGGGGACCACGTCCTCGGATACGCAGTATTTT	TRBV5-1	TRBJ2-3	many	-
CASSRGTGYEQYF	TGTGCCAGCAGCCGAGGGACAGGCTACGAGCAGTACTTC	TRBV7-6	TRBJ2-7	few	TRBD1
CASGLALSQGERNQPQHF	TGTGCTAGTGGTTTGGCACTCTCACAGGGGGAGCGCAATCAGCCCCAGCATTTT	TRBV12-5	TRBJ1-5	-	TRBD1
CASRGTGRNEQFF	TGTGCCAGCAGGGGGACAGGGAGGAATGAGCAGTTCTTC	TRBV12-3/TRBV12-4	TRBJ2-1	few	TRBD1
CASSSSFSSPLHF	TGTGCCAGCAGTTCATCCTTCAGTTCACCCCTCCACTTT	TRBV27	TRBJ1-6	many	-
CASSLLYEDTGELFF	TGTGCCAGCAGTTTATTGTATGAGGACACCGGGGAGCTGTTTTTT	TRBV12-3/TRBV12-4	TRBJ2-2	-	-
CASSLWRDSSYEQYF	TGTGCCAGCAGTTTATGGAGGGACAGCTCCTACGAGCAGTACTTC	TRBV28	TRBJ2-7	many	TRBD1
CASSLEVSGETQYF	TGTGCCAGCAGCTTAGAAGTCAGCGGGGAGACCCAGTACTTC	TRBV7-2	TRBJ2-5	many	-
CASSTPRGSEINTGELFF	TGTGCCAGCAGCACCCCAAGGGGGTCCGAGATAAACACCGGGGAGCTGTTTTTT	TRBV9	TRBJ2-2	-	-
CASSVASGVNYGYTF	TGTGCCAGCAGCGTAGCTAGTGGTGTTAACTATGGCTACACCTTC	TRBV9	TRBJ1-2	few	-
CASSRSGTYNEQFF	TGTGCCAGCAGCCGATCCGGGACCTACAATGAGCAGTTCTTC	TRBV3-1	TRBJ2-1	many	-
CASSLGVAGYEQYF	TGTGCCAGCAGCCTTGGTGTAGCGGGCTACGAGCAGTACTTC	TRBV11-2	TRBJ2-7	many	TRBD2
CASSARRGVSEQYF	TGTGCCAGCAGCGCCCGCAGGGGGGTCTCCGAGCAGTACTTC	TRBV14	TRBJ2-7	-	-
CASSLQGAGDEQYF	TGTGCCAGCAGCCTTCAGGGGGCCGGAGACGAGCAGTACTTC	TRBV7-9	TRBJ2-7	-	TRBD1
CASSLEGSGTGELFF	TGTGCCAGCAGTTTAGAAGGTAGCGGCACCGGGGAGCTGTTTTTT	TRBV28	TRBJ2-2	few	-
CSVGSGSGGGETQYF	TGCAGCGTTGGAAGCGGGAGTGGAGGGGGGGAGACCCAGTACTTC	TRBV29-1	TRBJ2-5	-	TRBD2
CASSHGSGGAQETQYF	TGTGCCAGCAGCCATGGTTCGGGAGGGGCCCAAGAGACCCAGTACTTC	TRBV11-3	TRBJ2-5	many	TRBD2
CSVWTVYGYTF	TGCAGCGTTTGGACAGTTTATGGCTACACCTTC	TRBV29-1	TRBJ1-2	few	-
CSARIKGTSWYEQYF	TGCAGTGCTAGAATAAAGGGCACTAGCTGGTACGAGCAGTACTTC	TRBV20-1	TRBJ2-7	-	-
CASSLETGGEGEQYF	TGCGCCAGCAGCTTGGAGACAGGCGGGGAAGGCGAGCAGTACTTC	TRBV5-1	TRBJ2-7	-	-
CASSQEGSGGRPYEQYF	TGTGCCAGCAGCCAAGAGGGGAGCGGGGGGAGGCCCTACGAGCAGTACTTC	TRBV3-1	TRBJ2-7	-	TRBD2
CAISLTGTMDTEAFF	TGTGCCATCAGCCTGACAGGGACCATGGACACTGAAGCTTTCTTT	TRBV10-3	TRBJ1-1	-	TRBD1
CASSPLQGRSGANVLTF	TGTGCCAGCAGTCCCCTACAGGGACGAAGTGGGGCCAACGTCCTGACTTTC	TRBV28	TRBJ2-6	many	-
CASSEVLAGEQFF	TGCGCCAGCAGTGAAGTCCTAGCGGGTGAGCAGTTCTTC	TRBV10-2	TRBJ2-1	few	TRBD2
CSAKKTGGLREQYF	TGCAGTGCTAAGAAGACAGGGGGACTGAGAGAGCAGTACTTC	TRBV20-1	TRBJ2-7	few	TRBD1
CASSYGVYYGYTF	TGTGCCAGCAGTTATGGGGTCTACTATGGCTACACCTTC	TRBV6-5	TRBJ1-2	many	-
CASSFFGGGGAYEQYF	TGTGCCAGCAGCTTCTTTGGAGGAGGGGGGGCCTACGAGCAGTACTTC	TRBV7-2	TRBJ2-7	few	-
CSANSGGEDTQYF	TGCAGTGCTAATAGCGGGGGGGAGGATACGCAGTATTTT	TRBV20-1	TRBJ2-3	many	TRBD2
CAWQPQGTGELFF	TGTGCCTGGCAACCTCAGGGGACCGGGGAGCTGTTTTTT	TRBV30	TRBJ2-2	many	-
CSAGRAGPTDTQYF	TGCAGTGCTGGCCGAGCGGGCCCCACAGATACGCAGTATTTT	TRBV20-1	TRBJ2-3	-	-
CASSRTRQEAFF	TGTGCCAGCAGCCGTACCCGGCAAGAAGCTTTCTTT	TRBV6-2/TRBV6-3	TRBJ1-1	many	-
CASAGTGDTIYF	TGTGCCAGCGCCGGGACAGGGGACACCATATATTTT	TRBV12-3/TRBV12-4	TRBJ1-3	many	TRBD1
CASSMGAGGPRADTQYF	TGTGCCAGTAGTATGGGAGCGGGGGGGCCCCGCGCAGATACGCAGTATTTT	TRBV19	TRBJ2-3	-	TRBD2
CASSTSSAAETQYF	TGTGCCAGTAGTACCTCCTCAGCGGCGGAGACCCAGTACTTC	TRBV19	TRBJ2-5	-	-
CASSLGTPNQPQHF	TGTGCCAGCAGCTTAGGGACACCAAATCAGCCCCAGCATTTT	TRBV11-2	TRBJ1-5	many	-
CASSFRTANTEAFF	TGTGCCAGCAGCTTCCGGACGGCAAACACTGAAGCTTTCTTT	TRBV7-9	TRBJ1-1	-	-
CASSLNGDSSYYGYTF	TGCGCCAGCAGCTTAAATGGTGACAGCTCGTATTATGGCTACACCTTC	TRBV5-1	TRBJ1-2	-	-
CASSVAVGQGEKLFF	TGTGCCAGCAGCGTAGCTGTGGGACAGGGGGAAAAACTGTTTTTT	TRBV9	TRBJ1-4	-	TRBD1
CASSLMGLNTEAFF	TGTGCCAGCAGCTTAATGGGATTGAACACTGAAGCTTTCTTT	TRBV7-9	TRBJ1-1	-	-
CASSEERTQYF	TGTGCCAGCAGTGAAGAAAGGACGCAGTATTTT	TRBV2	TRBJ2-3	many	-
CASSPGTGLMHQPQHF	TGTGCCAGCAGTCCGGGGACAGGACTTATGCATCAGCCCCAGCATTTT	TRBV12-3/TRBV12-4	TRBJ1-5	-	TRBD1